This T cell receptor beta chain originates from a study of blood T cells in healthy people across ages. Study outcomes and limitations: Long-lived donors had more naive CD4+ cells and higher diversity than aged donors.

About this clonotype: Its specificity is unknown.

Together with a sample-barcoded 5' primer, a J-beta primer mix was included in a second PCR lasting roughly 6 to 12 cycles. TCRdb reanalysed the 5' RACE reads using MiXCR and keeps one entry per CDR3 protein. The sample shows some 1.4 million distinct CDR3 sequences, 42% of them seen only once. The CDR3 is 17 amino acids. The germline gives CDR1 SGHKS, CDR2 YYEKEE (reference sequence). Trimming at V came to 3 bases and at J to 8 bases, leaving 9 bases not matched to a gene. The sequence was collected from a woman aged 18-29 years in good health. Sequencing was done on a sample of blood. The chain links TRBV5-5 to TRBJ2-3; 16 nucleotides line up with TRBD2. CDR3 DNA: TGTGCCAGCAGCTCACCTGCGGGGACTAGCGGGGGGGGTACGCAGTATTTT. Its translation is CASSSPAGTSGGGTQYF.